The entry below gives a single TCR beta chain sequence along with its context. Its cognate antigen is unknown. This specimen comes from a study of T-cell memory formation after mild COVID-19. The study, taken as a whole, reports: Clones that got smaller from day 15 to 85 had even CD4/CD8, while clones growing later tipped toward CD4+. Clonal second-wave expansions that peaked on day 37 had unconfirmed SARS-CoV-2 specificity. Some clones that responded were present in memory (sampled pre-infection), which suggests cross-reactive memory joined.

V gave up 6 bases and J gave up 5 bases, with 19 bases separating them. This CDR3 is 15 amino acids long. It was 5'RACE with constant-segment primers that produced the TCR alpha and TCR beta cDNA libraries, which carried sample barcodes and UMIs. TCRdb reprocessed the 5' RACE reads via MiXCR and lists one record per CDR3 protein. The data contain more than 450,000 distinct CDR3 sequences, roughly 18% of them singletons. The chain carries TRBV12-3 or TRBV12-4 and TRBJ2-5; D may match TRBD1 or TRBD2 (6 bases each). This TCR was sampled from an adult woman who had mild COVID-19 (a few samples of this study predate the infection). Cell type and time point are not known. Sequenced input: PBMCs or a T cell subset sorted from them (not recorded which). CDR3 sequence: CASSLHPGAGETQYF. For the CDR3, the DNA is TGTGCCAGCAGCCTCCACCCGGGGGCGGGGGAGACCCAGTACTTC.